Below, 10 T cell receptor beta chains from the same sample are listed, as sequenced in a study of siplizumab effects on memory and regulatory T cells. Data came from immunoSEQ multiplex PCR; TCRdb stores just in-frame clones and leaves some out. In the table there are about 97,000 clones, about 93% of which are singletons. Sequencing was performed on CD4+ T cells sorted from blood. All receptors derive from a human donor in good health.

This clone appeared a single time. This rearrangement joins TRBV11-2 to TRBJ2-5; D unresolved. CDR3 length: 15 amino acids. Germline CDR1 reads SGHAT; CDR2 reads FQNNGV. The ends were cut back, 0 bases at V and 2 bases at J, with 10 bases in the middle. DNA of the CDR3: TGTGCCAGCAGCTTAGATCGAGGTGATCAAGAGACCCAGTACTTC. As protein: CASSLDRGDQETQYF.

This sequence joins TRBV7-9 and TRBJ1-1, with no clear D. The germline gives CDR1 SEHNR, CDR2 FQNEAQ (reference sequence). This CDR3 comprises 18 residues. With 4 bases removed from V and 2 bases from J, the gap between germline ends came to 23 bases. The CDR3 loop reads CASSYGPGSTKLNTEAFF. The CDR3 nucleotides are TGTGCCAGCAGCTACGGCCCGGGGTCAACTAAACTTAACACTGAAGCTTTCTTT. The full variable domain, with the rest looked up from reference TRBV7-9 and TRBJ1-1, is DTGVSQNPRHKITKRGQNVTFRCDPISEHNRLYWYRQTLGQGPEFLTYFQNEAQLEKSRLLSDRFSAERPKGSFSTLEIQRTEQGDSAMYLCASSYGPGSTKLNTEAFFGQGTRLTVV.

The chain uses TRBV6-1 and TRBJ2-3; a weak D match, TRBD2 (6 bases). From germline, CDR1 is MNHNS and CDR2 SASEGT. V was cut by 5 bases and J by 0 bases, with 12 bases left in between. This CDR3 comprises 15 residues. The CDR3 DNA reads as TGTGCCAGCAGTTTGGGAGGAAGCAGCACAGATACGCAGTATTTT. Its protein is CASSLGGSSTDTQYF.

The V and J genes are TRBV11-2 and TRBJ2-7; D is undetermined. The germline V gene has CDR1 SGHAT and CDR2 FQNNGV. Between the trimmed V and J ends, which lost 1 base and 6 bases, there was a span of 10 bases. The CDR3 is 13 amino acids. The CDR3 DNA is TGTGCCAGCAGCTTAGTTCGTCCAGGCGAGCAGTACTTC. Residues: CASSLVRPGEQYF.

The rearrangement links TRBV6-5 to TRBJ2-5; no firm D call. V was trimmed by 0 bases and J by 3 bases, leaving 8 bases between them. Per germline, CDR1 MNHEY and CDR2 SVGAGI. CDR3 length: 14 amino acids. The CDR3 DNA is TGTGCCAGCAGTTACTCGCCGGCCGAAGAGACCCAGTACTTC. It is translated as CASSYSPAEETQYF.

The genes are TRBV18 and TRBJ1-6; 7 positions agree with TRBD1. Trimming took 4 bases from V and 6 from J; bases not matched to a gene: 3. Germline CDR1 and CDR2: KGHSH and LQKENI. The CDR3 runs to 14 residues. The CDR3 loop reads CASSRDSLNSPLHF. The CDR3 coding sequence is TGTGCCAGCTCACGGGACAGCCTTAATTCACCCCTCCACTTT.

This clone has just one count. This chain uses TRBV6-5 with TRBJ2-7, with D hard to call. Germline CDR1 is MNHEY and CDR2 is SVGAGI. Trimming stripped 6 bases from V and 1 base from J, with 13 bases between. There are 14 residues in the CDR3. CDR3: CASSPTRTSYEQYF. In DNA form, the CDR3 reads TGTGCCAGCAGCCCTACCCGGACGTCCTACGAGCAGTACTTC.

The CDR3 reads CASGRDGHVQYF. The CDR3 DNA reads TGTGCCAGCGGCCGGGACGGTCATGTGCAGTACTTC. V gene TRBV6-5 combines with J gene TRBJ2-7; D might be TRBD1 or TRBD2, each matching 5 bases. The CDR3 consists of 12 residues. The V and J ends lost 8 bases and 9 bases respectively, with 17 bases between them. The V gene's germline CDR1 is MNHEY and CDR2 SVGAGI.

The genes are TRBV9 and TRBJ2-1; D ambiguous. The CDR3 sequence is 13 residues long. Trimming left V 0 bases short and J 6 bases short, with 7 bases between. CDR1 SGDLS and CDR2 YYNGEE come from the germline V gene. CDR3 in amino acids: CASSVVRTNEQFF. The CDR3 bases are TGTGCCAGCAGCGTAGTCCGCACCAATGAGCAGTTCTTC.

V and J are TRBV4-2 and TRBJ2-2, with D possibly being TRBD2 (7 bases). The CDR3 is 18 amino acids. Germline CDR1 reads LGHNA; CDR2 reads YNFKEQ. V was shortened by 0 bases and J by 0 bases, with 14 bases between the two germline ends. The CDR3 reads CASSQESGGATNTGELFF. The CDR3, as DNA: TGTGCCAGCAGCCAAGAAAGTGGGGGGGCTACGAACACCGGGGAGCTGTTTTTT.